What follows is one T cell receptor beta chain and its context. The source of the sample is a study of blood T cell repertoires in COVID-19. Whole-study context: Researchers got acute and convalescent COVID-19 samples from the United States, Italy and Spain.

The protocol was immunoSEQ multiplex PCR, while the TCRdb copy is restricted to in-frame clones and leaves out a portion. The repertoire holds about 200,000 clones, with about nine tenths as singletons. Germline CDR1 is SGHDT and CDR2 is YYEEEE. V dropped 1 base and J dropped 3 bases, with 5 bases sitting between them. CDR3 length equals 13 residues. This TCR derives from a woman aged 30 to 39 with acute COVID-19. This sequence joins TRBV5-6 and TRBJ1-5, with unresolved D. The sequenced sample was PBMCs or T cells enriched from blood (not recorded which). The CDR3 is CASSLNNNQPQHF. The CDR3 region has the DNA TGTGCCAGCAGCTTGAATAACAATCAGCCCCAGCATTTT.